What follows describes a single T cell receptor beta chain. Its antigen is unknown. Within one base of it there is no much larger clone, and no base qualities were kept. Peripheral blood CD8+ and CD4+ T cells from healthy donors, Susac syndrome patients and multiple sclerosis patients were profiled by high-throughput TCR beta sequencing. The multiple sclerosis controls were treatment-naive patients who had stable or active relapsing-remitting disease and met the revised McDonald criteria. Bulk CD8+ and CD4+ T cells were purified magnetically by negative isolation, whereas CD8+ TEMRA cells were enriched by FACS. Blood was collected in EDTA tubes and processed within 24 hours, with PBMCs isolated through density gradient centrifugation. PBMCs intended for TCR sequencing were cryopreserved in liquid nitrogen and were subsequently thawed in a 37 degrees C water bath. Purity of sorted or isolated CD4+, CD8+ and CD8+ TEMRA cells was at least 90%.

The CDR3 runs 14 amino acids, cysteine and phenylalanine included. Left in the record is the CDR3 DNA by itself, 42 bases read in frame from the first base. Per the germline V gene (reference sequence), DFQATT is the CDR1 and SNEGSKA is the CDR2. Ends trimmed: V by 3 bases, J by 1 base; bases unmatched to a gene: 4. The data stem from a study of CD8 T cells in Susac syndrome (dated by TCRdb to about 2019). In the study overall: The study used repertoire sequencing to test whether antigen drove CD8+ T cell activation and differentiation in Susac syndrome.

General findings and caveats noted by the study authors: The number of individuals in the TCR sequencing and HLA analysis was acknowledged as relatively small.

RNA was extracted using the RNeasy kit, and roughly 0.45 to 1 ug of the RNA was reverse transcribed with random hexamers. The immunoSEQ multiplex PCR assay, covering 54 Vbeta and 13 Jbeta segments, was used to amplify TCR beta CDR3 regions. To correct PCR amplification bias, a synthetic template baseline was used for both primer optimization and computational correction. For the original study's pipeline: Reads were assigned to V, D and J genes according to IMGT and analyzed in immunoSEQ Analyzer, with only productive sequences retained. Clonality was calculated as one minus the Shannon entropy normalized by log2 of the number of productive unique sequences. For each patient and control, public and private clones were evaluated among the 100 most prevalent clones. A clone was defined as Susac-specific if it was absent from the healthy and MS cohorts, from roughly 990 published viral clones and from other ImmuneACCESS disease sequences. TCRdb's own reprocessing of the public reads used fastp at Q25 and MiXCR and kept productive beta chains. When rows share a CDR3 protein, they turn into one entry using the most common DNA and genes. The V and J calls reflect TCRdb's pipeline rather than the authors' work. Within this sample are 300,000 or so distinct CDR3 sequences, with around 90% of them counted one time only. Roughly 0.059% of the sample comes from the top ten.

The TCR originated in a human donor with multiple sclerosis. Specimen: CD4+ T cells from PBMCs. This chain is built from TRBV20-1 and TRBJ2-5, and TRBD2 aligns with 8 junction nucleotides. The sequence in DNA is TGCAGTGCTAGGCGGCTAGCGGGCCAAGAGACCCAGTACTTC. It encodes CSARRLAGQETQYF.